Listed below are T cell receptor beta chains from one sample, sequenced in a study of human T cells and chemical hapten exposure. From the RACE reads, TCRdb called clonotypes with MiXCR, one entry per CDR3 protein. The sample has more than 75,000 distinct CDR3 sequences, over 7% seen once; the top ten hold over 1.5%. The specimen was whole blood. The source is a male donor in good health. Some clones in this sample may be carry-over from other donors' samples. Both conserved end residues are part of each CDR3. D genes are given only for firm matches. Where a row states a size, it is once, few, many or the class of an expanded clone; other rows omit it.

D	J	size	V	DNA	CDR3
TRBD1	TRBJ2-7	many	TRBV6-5	TGTGCCAGCAGTTACTCGTTACAGGGGGTTCATTACGAGCAGTACTTC	CASSYSLQGVHYEQYF
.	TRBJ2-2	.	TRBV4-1	TGCGCCAGCAGCCAAGATATTCCCGCGGACACCGCGAACACCGGGGAGCTGTTTTTT	CASSQDIPADTANTGELFF
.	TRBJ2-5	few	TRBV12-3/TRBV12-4	TGTGCCAGCAGACTCTTCGAAATAGAAGAGACCCAGTACTTC	CASRLFEIEETQYF
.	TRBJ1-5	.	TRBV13	TGTGCCAGCAGCCCACCCCGGGCGAATAGCAATCAGCCCCAGCATTTT	CASSPPRANSNQPQHF
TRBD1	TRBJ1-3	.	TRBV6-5	TGTGCCAGCAGTCCGGACAGGATGGTAGGAAACACCATATATTTT	CASSPDRMVGNTIYF
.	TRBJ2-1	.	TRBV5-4	TGTGCCAGCAGCTTGGGGTTGATTGCAGATAGGGAGCAGTTCTTC	CASSLGLIADREQFF
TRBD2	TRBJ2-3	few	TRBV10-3	TGTGCCGCCGGAGCTAGCGGGATAGATACGCAGTATTTT	CAAGASGIDTQYF
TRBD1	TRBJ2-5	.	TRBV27	TGTGCCAGCAGTGACAGGGGTTGGGAGACCCAGTACTTC	CASSDRGWETQYF
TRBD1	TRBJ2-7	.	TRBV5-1	TGCGCCAGCAGCTTGTCGGGACAGGGGCCCTACGAGCAGTACTTC	CASSLSGQGPYEQYF
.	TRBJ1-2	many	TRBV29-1	TGCAGCGTTGTAAGGGGGAACTATGGCTACACCTTC	CSVVRGNYGYTF
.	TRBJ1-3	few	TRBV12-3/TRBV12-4	TGTGCCAGCAGTTTAGGGCAGATCTCTGGAAACACCATATATTTT	CASSLGQISGNTIYF
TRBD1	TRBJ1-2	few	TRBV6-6	TGTGCCAGCAGTTACTCAGCAGGGGGCGGAGGCTACACCTTC	CASSYSAGGGGYTF
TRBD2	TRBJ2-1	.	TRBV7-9	TGTGTCAGCAGCTTAGCGTCTAGCGGGGGGGTAAACAATGAGCAGTTCTTC	CVSSLASSGGVNNEQFF
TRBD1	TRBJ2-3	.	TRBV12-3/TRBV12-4	TGTGCCAGCAATGACAGGGGCAGCACAGATACGCAGTATTTT	CASNDRGSTDTQYF
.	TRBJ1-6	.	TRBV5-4	TGTGCCAGCAGCGAATATAATTCACCCCTCCACTTT	CASSEYNSPLHF
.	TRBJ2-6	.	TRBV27	TGTGCCAGCAGTGTAGCCTCTGGGGCCAACGTCCTGACTTTC	CASSVASGANVLTF
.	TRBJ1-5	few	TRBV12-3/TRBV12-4	TGTGCCAGCAGTTTCTGGAATCAGCCCCAGCATTTT	CASSFWNQPQHF
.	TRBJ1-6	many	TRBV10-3	TGTGCCATCAGTGAGGGGGGGGACGGTTCACCCCTCCACTTT	CAISEGGDGSPLHF
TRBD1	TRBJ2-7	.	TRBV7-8	TGTGCCAGCAGCTCCGCGACAGGGATCGATGAGCAGTACTTC	CASSSATGIDEQYF
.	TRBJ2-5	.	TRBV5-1	TGCGCCAGCAGCTTGGCAGGCAGGAGAGAGACCCAGTACTTC	CASSLAGRRETQYF
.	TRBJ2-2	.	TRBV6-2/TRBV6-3	TGTGCCTCCAAATGGCTTTCCCCTACGAACACCGGGGAGCTGTTTTTT	CASKWLSPTNTGELFF
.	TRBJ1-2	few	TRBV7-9	TGTGCCAGCAGCTTAGCGCTAGGACATTCTGGCTACACCTTC	CASSLALGHSGYTF
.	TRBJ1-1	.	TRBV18	TGTGCCAGCTCACCAGCGAACACTGAAGCTTTCTTT	CASSPANTEAFF
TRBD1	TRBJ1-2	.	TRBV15	TGTGCCACCAGCAGAGAAATAGACAGGGAGGATGGCTACACCTTC	CATSREIDREDGYTF
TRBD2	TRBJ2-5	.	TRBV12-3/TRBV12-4	TGTGCCAGCAGTCCGGTACAGGGGCGACTAGCGGACTACCAAGAGACCCAGTACTTC	CASSPVQGRLADYQETQYF
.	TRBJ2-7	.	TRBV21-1	TGTGCCAGCCTTGTAGGACAGGAGTACTTC	CASLVGQEYF
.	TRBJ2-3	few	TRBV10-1	TGCGCCAGCAGTGAGTCGCGACCCAGCACAGATACGCAGTATTTT	CASSESRPSTDTQYF
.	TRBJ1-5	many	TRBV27	TGTGCCAGCAGTTTAGGTCTTAATAGCAATCAGCCCCAGCATTTT	CASSLGLNSNQPQHF
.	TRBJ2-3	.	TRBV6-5	TGTGCCAGCAGTTATAGGGGGGGAAGCACAGATACGCAGTATTTT	CASSYRGGSTDTQYF
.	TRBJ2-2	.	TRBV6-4	TGTGCCAGCAGTGTTCTAGCGAGCACCGGGGAGCTGTTTTTT	CASSVLASTGELFF
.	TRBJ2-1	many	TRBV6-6	TGTGCCAGCAGTTCGGCCCCGGACTTGCTCAATGAGCAGTTCTTC	CASSSAPDLLNEQFF
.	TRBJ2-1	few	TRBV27	TGTGCCAGCAGTAAGGGACTGTTGGTCAATGAGCAGTTCTTC	CASSKGLLVNEQFF
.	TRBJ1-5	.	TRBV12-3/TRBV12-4	TGTGCCAGCAGTTTAGTTGGGACAAGCAATCAGCCCCAGCATTTT	CASSLVGTSNQPQHF
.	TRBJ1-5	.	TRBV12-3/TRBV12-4	TGTGCCAGCAGTTTGGCAACCATAAGCAATCAGCCCCAGCATTTT	CASSLATISNQPQHF
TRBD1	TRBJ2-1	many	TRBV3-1	TGTGCCAGCAGCCAAGGGGGACAGTACAATGAGCAGTTCTTC	CASSQGGQYNEQFF
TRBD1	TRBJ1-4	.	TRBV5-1	TGCGCCAGCAGCTTGGATGGGGACAGCACCGATGAAAAACTGTTTTTT	CASSLDGDSTDEKLFF
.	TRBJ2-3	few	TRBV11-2	TGTGCCAGCAGCTTAGTTATAACGACAGGTAGCACAGATACGCAGTATTTT	CASSLVITTGSTDTQYF
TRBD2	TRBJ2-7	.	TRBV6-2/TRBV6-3	TGTGCCAGCAGAGCCCTTAGCGGGTTTTGGTCCTACGAGCAGTACTTC	CASRALSGFWSYEQYF
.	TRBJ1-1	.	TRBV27	TGTGCCAGCAGTTTATCGCTAGGGAACACTGAAGCTTTCTTT	CASSLSLGNTEAFF
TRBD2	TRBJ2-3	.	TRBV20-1	TGCAGTGCTAGCGGTAGCGGGGGCACAGATACGCAGTATTTT	CSASGSGGTDTQYF
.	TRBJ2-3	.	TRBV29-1	TGCAGCGCAAGGAGGTACCCGGCAGATACGCAGTATTTT	CSARRYPADTQYF
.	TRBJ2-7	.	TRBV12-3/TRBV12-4	TGTGCCAGCAGTCCCACTAGGGAGTACGAGCAGTACTTC	CASSPTREYEQYF
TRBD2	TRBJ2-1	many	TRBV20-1	TGCAGTGCTAGAGATCCTGCAGCGGGAGGGTACAGGGATTGGGGCAATGAGCAGTTCTTC	CSARDPAAGGYRDWGNEQFF
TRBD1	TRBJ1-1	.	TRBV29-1	TGCAGCGTCTTCGGACAGGCACGCACTGAAGCTTTCTTT	CSVFGQARTEAFF
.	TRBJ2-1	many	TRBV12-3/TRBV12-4	TGTGCCAGCAGTTTTGGTACAGGAAGCTCCTACAATGAGCAGTTCTTC	CASSFGTGSSYNEQFF
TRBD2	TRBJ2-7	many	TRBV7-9	TGTGCCAGCAGCTTCCGGACTAGCGGGCCAACCTCATACGAGCAGTACTTC	CASSFRTSGPTSYEQYF
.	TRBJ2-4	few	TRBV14	TGTGCCAGCAGCCAAGATTCCAGGACGCCGTACTTC	CASSQDSRTPYF
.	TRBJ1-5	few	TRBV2	TGTGCCAGCACCAAACTACCTTCCGGCAATCAGCCCCAGCATTTT	CASTKLPSGNQPQHF
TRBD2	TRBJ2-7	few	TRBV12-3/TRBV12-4	TGTGCCAGCAGTGGTCAGACTAGCGGGAGGGCGGCCTACGAGCAGTACTTC	CASSGQTSGRAAYEQYF
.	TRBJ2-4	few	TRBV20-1	TGCAGTGCTAGAGATGTATCGTTGAAGGGAGGCAACATTCAGTACTTC	CSARDVSLKGGNIQYF
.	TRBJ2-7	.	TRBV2	TGTGCCAGCCATGAAGGAGGACTCTACTACGAGCAGTACTTC	CASHEGGLYYEQYF
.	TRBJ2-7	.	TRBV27	TGTGCCAGCAGTTTATCGATTCGGAGGGGGATCGAGTACTTC	CASSLSIRRGIEYF
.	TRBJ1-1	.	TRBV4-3	TGCGCCAGCAGCCGCTCCTCTAGGACGCCGACTGAAGCTTTCTTT	CASSRSSRTPTEAFF
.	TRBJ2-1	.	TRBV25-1	TGTGCCAGCAGTGAATCGGGGGCGGGAGACAATGAGCAGTTCTTC	CASSESGAGDNEQFF
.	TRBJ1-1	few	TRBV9	TGTGCCAGCAGTCTGGGGGGATTGATGACTGAAGCTTTCTTT	CASSLGGLMTEAFF